The 16 T cell receptor beta chains listed next were all sequenced from one sample in a study of blood T cell repertoires in COVID-19 (dated by TCRdb to the early 2020s). The library was obtained by the immunoSEQ multiplex PCR assay. The clones in this table, taken by TCRdb from immuneACCESS, are in-frame only. Not every clone is retained; where verified, under half of the shortfall comes from an unresolved V gene, and the cause of the rest is unknown. For this sample the table gives some 180,000 clones, of which over 70% were detected only once. The leading ten clones occupy 5.5% to 8.5% of the sample. Sequencing was performed on peripheral blood. The receptors were gathered from a man aged 60 to 75 with acute or convalescent COVID-19.

This chain connects TRBV5-1 to TRBJ1-1; a possible D gene is TRBD1 (6 bases). Germline CDR1 is SGHRS and CDR2 is YFSETQ. V dropped 6 bases and J dropped 8 bases, with 17 bases sitting between them. The CDR3 is made up of 13 amino acids. CDR3 nucleotides: TGCGCCAGCAACAAGGGGGTAAGCGAGGAAGCTTTCTTT. Encoded protein: CASNKGVSEEAFF.

The chain couples TRBV20-1 to TRBJ1-4; D ambiguous. Trimming stripped 5 bases from V and 6 bases from J, with 4 bases between. This CDR3 has 10 residues. The germline gives CDR1 DFQATT, CDR2 SNEGSKA (reference sequence). CDR3 nucleotide sequence: TGCAGTGCTTATGATGAAAAACTGTTTTTT. It specifies CSAYDEKLFF.

V is TRBV27 and J is TRBJ2-7; TRBD2 matches at 7 bases. Germline-derived CDR1 and CDR2 are MNHEY and SMNVEV (reference sequence). The V segment lost 6 bases and the J segment 3 bases; nucleotides outside the gene matches: 17. The CDR3 has 17 amino acids. The CDR3 sequence is CASSKGLRGEGSYEQYF. CDR3 sequence (DNA): TGTGCCAGCAGCAAGGGGCTAAGAGGGGAGGGAAGCTACGAGCAGTACTTC.

The CDR3 loop is CASRTIGFGEQFF. CDR3 coding DNA: TGTGCCAGCAGGACTATTGGGTTTGGTGAGCAGTTCTTC. The chain combines TRBV6-5 with TRBJ2-1; weak D call: TRBD2 (5 bases). This CDR3 region has 13 residues. V was clipped by 6 bases and J by 9 bases, with 15 bases between them. In germline, CDR1 is MNHEY, CDR2 SVGAGI.

The chain employs TRBV9 and TRBJ1-2; 7 nucleotides agree with TRBD1. This CDR3 has 14 residues. Germline trimming cut 4 bases from V and 3 bases from J; bases unmatched to any gene: 6. Germline V gene lookup returns CDR1 SGDLS and CDR2 YYNGEE. The CDR3 region is CASSPGQAHYGYTF. The CDR3 bases are TGTGCCAGCAGCCCCGGACAGGCTCACTATGGCTACACCTTC.

V gene TRBV5-1 combines with J gene TRBJ1-2, with D perhaps TRBD1 (6 bases). Germline V gene sequence: CDR1 SGHRS, CDR2 YFSETQ. Trimming pared 0 bases from V and 5 bases from J, leaving 20 bases between. The CDR3 runs 17 residues. CDR3 protein: CASSLEGGTIPRYGYTF. The CDR3 DNA follows: TGCGCCAGCAGCTTGGAGGGGGGGACCATACCCCGTTATGGCTACACCTTC. Based on the CDR3 plus reference TRBV5-1 and TRBJ1-2, the full variable domain is KAGVTQTPRYLIKTRGQQVTLSCSPISGHRSVSWYQQTPGQGLQFLFEYFSETQRNKGNFPGRFSGRQFSNSRSEMNVSTLELGDSALYLCASSLEGGTIPRYGYTFGSGTRLTVV.

This chain links TRBV6-5 with TRBJ2-7; 8 positions agree with TRBD2. The trim removed 6 bases at V and 2 bases at J, leaving 6 bases unmatched. The CDR3 consists of 14 residues. Germline CDR1 MNHEY, CDR2 SVGAGI. The CDR3 nucleotides are TGTGCCAGCAGCCGCCCCGGGGGGGCCTACGAGCAGTACTTC. The encoded protein is CASSRPGGAYEQYF.

J is TRBJ2-1 and V is TRBV19; tentatively, D is TRBD2 (7 bases). This CDR3 has 15 amino acids. CDR1 is LNHDA, CDR2 SQIVND, per germline (reference sequence). The ends were cut back, 6 bases at V and 7 bases at J, with 19 bases in the middle. The chain's CDR3 is CASRAAGATVNEQFF. The DNA of the CDR3 is TGTGCCAGTAGGGCGGCGGGGGCAACGGTGAATGAGCAGTTCTTC.

This chain joins TRBV6-5 and TRBJ1-6, with 9 bases lining up with TRBD1. Germline lookup yields CDR1 MNHEY and CDR2 SVGAGI. The trim removed 4 bases at V and 6 bases at J, leaving 1 base unmatched. The CDR3 totals 14 residues. CDR3 nucleotides: TGTGCCAGCAGTTGGGACAGGGTTAATTCACCCCTCCACTTT. Its protein product is CASSWDRVNSPLHF.

This rearrangement joins TRBV7-3 to TRBJ1-2; 10 nucleotides match TRBD1. This CDR3 comprises 15 residues. Losses at the gene ends were 5 bases for V and 4 bases for J; bases not matched to a gene: 7. Germline V gives CDR1 SGHTA, CDR2 FQGTGA. Here the CDR3 DNA reads TGTGCCAGCAGCCTCGAGGGGACAGGGGCCTATGGCTACACCTTC. Its protein product is CASSLEGTGAYGYTF.

This sequence joins TRBV19 and TRBJ1-2, with D maybe TRBD1 (5 bases). V shed 8 bases and J shed 4 bases, with 17 bases lying between them. Germline V gene lookup returns CDR1 LNHDA and CDR2 SQIVND (reference sequence). This CDR3 is built from 14 residues. Here the CDR3 DNA reads TGTGCCAGTGCCAGGGAAAGAGTTAGCTATGGCTACACCTTC. This encodes CASARERVSYGYTF.

This chain links TRBV7-2 with TRBJ2-4; 7 bases match TRBD1. The CDR3 extends over 18 amino acids. V shed 5 bases and J 5 bases; nucleotides not matched to a gene: 18. The germline V gene encodes CDR1 SGHTA and CDR2 FQGNSA. The DNA of the CDR3 is TGTGCCAGCAGCCTCTCCGGGACAGTGGTTGGGGGTCAAAACATTCAGTACTTC. Translation: CASSLSGTVVGGQNIQYF.

This sequence joins TRBV4-2 and TRBJ1-1, with unresolved D. CDR1 and CDR2 (germline): LGHNA, YNFKEQ. CDR3 length: 14 amino acids. With 1 base removed from V and 3 bases from J, the gap between germline ends came to 9 bases. The CDR3 nucleotides are TGTGCCAGCAGCCAAGTGAGCGCTTACACTGAAGCTTTCTTT. It translates to CASSQVSAYTEAFF.

The count of this clone is one. This chain links TRBV5-1 with TRBJ2-7, with D tentatively TRBD2 (6 bases). CDR1 is SGHRS, CDR2 YFSETQ, per germline. The CDR3 runs to 15 residues. V was clipped by 2 bases and J by 1 base, with 13 bases between them. CDR3 region: CASSFGGTVSYEQYF. The CDR3 nucleotides read TGCGCCAGCAGCTTTGGAGGGACTGTATCCTACGAGCAGTACTTC.

The chain recombines TRBV6-1 with TRBJ2-7; the D is unclear. Germline V gives CDR1 MNHNS, CDR2 SASEGT. CDR3 length equals 13 residues. The germline V and J ends were trimmed by 2 bases and 3 bases, with 8 bases remaining between them. CDR3 sequence (DNA): TGTGCCAGCAGTGAAAATAGAGGCTACGAGCAGTACTTC. It is translated as CASSENRGYEQYF.

V is TRBV3-1 (or the pseudogene TRBV3-2) and J is TRBJ2-1; 9 bases map to TRBD2. V shed 1 base, J shed 4 bases, and the junction held 5 bases outside the gene matches. Germline assignment: CDR1 LGHDT and CDR2 YNNKEL (reference sequence). CDR3 length: 16 residues. The CDR3 spells CASSQVAGGAYNEQFF. CDR3 bases: TGTGCCAGCAGCCAAGTTGCGGGGGGGGCATACAATGAGCAGTTCTTC.